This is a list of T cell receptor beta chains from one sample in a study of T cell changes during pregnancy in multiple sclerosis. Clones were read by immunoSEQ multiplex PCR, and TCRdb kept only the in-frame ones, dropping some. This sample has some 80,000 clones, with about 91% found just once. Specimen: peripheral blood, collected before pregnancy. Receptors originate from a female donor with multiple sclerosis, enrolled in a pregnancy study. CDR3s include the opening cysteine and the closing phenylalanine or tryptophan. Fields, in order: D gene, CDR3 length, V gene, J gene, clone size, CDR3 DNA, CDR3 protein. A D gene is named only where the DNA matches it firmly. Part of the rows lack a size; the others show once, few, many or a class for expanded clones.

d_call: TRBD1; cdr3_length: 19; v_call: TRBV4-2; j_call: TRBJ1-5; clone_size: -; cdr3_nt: TGTGCCAGCAGCCAAGATGGGGGTGACAGGGCGGATTCTAATCAGCCCCAGCATTTT; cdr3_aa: CASSQDGGDRADSNQPQHF
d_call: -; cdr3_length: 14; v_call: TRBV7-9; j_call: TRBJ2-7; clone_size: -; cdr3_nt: TGTGCCAGCAGCTTGAGGACAGTTCCCTACGAGCAGTACTTC; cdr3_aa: CASSLRTVPYEQYF
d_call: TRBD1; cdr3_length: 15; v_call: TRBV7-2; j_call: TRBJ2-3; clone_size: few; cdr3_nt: TGTGCCAGCAAACAGGGGCTGGTGGTAACAGATACGCAGTATTTT; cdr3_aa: CASKQGLVVTDTQYF
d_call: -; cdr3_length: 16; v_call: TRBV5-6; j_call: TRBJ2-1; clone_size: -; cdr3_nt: TGTGCCAGCAGCCCTAGACTCTGGAGCTCCTACAATGAGCAGTTCTTC; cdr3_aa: CASSPRLWSSYNEQFF
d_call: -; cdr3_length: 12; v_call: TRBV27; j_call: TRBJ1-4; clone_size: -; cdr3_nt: TGTGCCAGCCGTCCGTCGGGGAAAAAACTGTTTTTT; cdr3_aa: CASRPSGKKLFF
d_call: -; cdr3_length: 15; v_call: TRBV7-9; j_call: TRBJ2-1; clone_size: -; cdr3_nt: TGTGCCAGCAGCCTATTACCAGGGGGGCTCAATGAGCAGTTCTTC; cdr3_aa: CASSLLPGGLNEQFF
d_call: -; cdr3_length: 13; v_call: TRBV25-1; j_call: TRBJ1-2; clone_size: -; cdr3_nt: TGTGCCAGCAGTGAGTCGCCTAGTCATGGCTACACCTTC; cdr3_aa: CASSESPSHGYTF
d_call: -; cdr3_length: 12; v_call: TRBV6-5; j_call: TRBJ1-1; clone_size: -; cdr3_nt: TGTGCCAGCAGTTACCGTAACACTGAAGCTTTCTTT; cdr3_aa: CASSYRNTEAFF
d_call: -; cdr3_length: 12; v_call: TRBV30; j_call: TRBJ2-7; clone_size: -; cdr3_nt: TGTGCCTGGAGCCAGGGATCCTACGAGCAGTACTTC; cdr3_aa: CAWSQGSYEQYF
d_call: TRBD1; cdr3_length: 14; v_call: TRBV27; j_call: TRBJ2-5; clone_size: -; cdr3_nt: TGTGCCAGCAGTCCATGGACAGGGCAAGAGACCCAGTACTTC; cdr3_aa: CASSPWTGQETQYF
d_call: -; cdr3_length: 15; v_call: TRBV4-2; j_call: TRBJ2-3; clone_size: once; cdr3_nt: TGTGCCAGCAGCCAAGAGTACGGGAGCGCAGATACGCAGTATTTT; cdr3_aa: CASSQEYGSADTQYF
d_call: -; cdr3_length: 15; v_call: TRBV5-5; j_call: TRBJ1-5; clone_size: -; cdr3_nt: TGTGCCAGCAGCCCCAGGGGAGGGGAGGGTCAGCCCCAGCATTTT; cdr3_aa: CASSPRGGEGQPQHF
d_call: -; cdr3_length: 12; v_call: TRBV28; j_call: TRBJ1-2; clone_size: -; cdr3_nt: TGTGCCAGCAGTTTAATTACAGTTGGCTACACCTTC; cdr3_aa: CASSLITVGYTF
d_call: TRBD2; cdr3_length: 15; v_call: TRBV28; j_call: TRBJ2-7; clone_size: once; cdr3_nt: TGTGCCAGCAGTGCCAGCGGGGGGCCCTCCTACGAGCAGTACTTC; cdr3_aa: CASSASGGPSYEQYF
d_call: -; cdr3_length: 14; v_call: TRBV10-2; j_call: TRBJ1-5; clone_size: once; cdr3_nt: TGCGCCAGCAGTGAGACAGGGAGCCTTCAGCCCCAGCATTTT; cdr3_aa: CASSETGSLQPQHF
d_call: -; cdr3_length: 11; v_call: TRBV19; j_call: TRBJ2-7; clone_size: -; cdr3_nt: TGTGCCAGTAGTATAGGGAGCGAGCAGTACTTC; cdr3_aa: CASSIGSEQYF
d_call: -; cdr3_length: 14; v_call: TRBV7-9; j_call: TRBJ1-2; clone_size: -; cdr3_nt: TGTGCCAGCAGCGTACAGGGAATCAACTATGGCTACACCTTC; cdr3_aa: CASSVQGINYGYTF
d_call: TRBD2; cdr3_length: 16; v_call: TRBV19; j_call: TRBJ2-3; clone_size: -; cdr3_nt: TGTGCCAGTGGGGGCGGGACTAGCGGATTAACAGATACGCAGTATTTT; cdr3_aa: CASGGGTSGLTDTQYF
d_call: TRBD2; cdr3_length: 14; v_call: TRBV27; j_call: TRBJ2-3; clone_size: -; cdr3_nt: TGTGCCAGCAGTTATAGCGGGAGAGTAGATACGCAGTATTTT; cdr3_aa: CASSYSGRVDTQYF
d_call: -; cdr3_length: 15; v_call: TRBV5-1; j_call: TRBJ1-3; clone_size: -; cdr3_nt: TGCGCCAGCAGCTTAGGTGCCGACACTGGAAACACCATATATTTT; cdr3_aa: CASSLGADTGNTIYF
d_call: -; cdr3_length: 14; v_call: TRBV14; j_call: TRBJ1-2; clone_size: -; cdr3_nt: TGTGCCAGCAGCCCCGACAGAACCTTCTATGGCTACACCTTC; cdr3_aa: CASSPDRTFYGYTF
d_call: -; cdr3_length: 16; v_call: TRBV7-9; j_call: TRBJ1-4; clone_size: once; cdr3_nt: TGTGCCAGCAGCTTCGACAGTTGGGGCATAAATGAAAAACTGTTTTTT; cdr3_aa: CASSFDSWGINEKLFF
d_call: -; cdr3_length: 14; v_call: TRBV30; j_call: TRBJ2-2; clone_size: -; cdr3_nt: TGTGCCTGGAGTGTACACGGGGGCACCGGGGAGCTGTTTTTT; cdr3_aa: CAWSVHGGTGELFF
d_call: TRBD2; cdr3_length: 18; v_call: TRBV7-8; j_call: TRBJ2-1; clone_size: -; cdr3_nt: TGTGCCAGCAGCCCCCGAGGGGCGGCGGGAGACCTGTCCAATGAGCAGTTCTTC; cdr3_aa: CASSPRGAAGDLSNEQFF
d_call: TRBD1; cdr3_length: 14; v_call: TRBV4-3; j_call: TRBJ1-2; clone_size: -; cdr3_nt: TGCGCCAGCAGCCAGCGGGACAGAGGTACCGGCTACACCTTC; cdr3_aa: CASSQRDRGTGYTF
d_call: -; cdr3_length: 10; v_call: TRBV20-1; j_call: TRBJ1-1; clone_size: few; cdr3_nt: TGCAGTGCTTCGGACAGCGTGGCTTTCTTT; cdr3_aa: CSASDSVAFF
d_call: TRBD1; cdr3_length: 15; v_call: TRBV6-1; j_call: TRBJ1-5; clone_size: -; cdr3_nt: TGTGCCAGCAGTGCAACAGGGGGCAACAATCAGCCCCAGCATTTT; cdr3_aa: CASSATGGNNQPQHF
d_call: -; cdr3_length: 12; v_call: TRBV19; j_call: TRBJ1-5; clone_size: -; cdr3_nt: TGTGCCGGTGGGGGGGACGGGCAGCCCCAGCATTTT; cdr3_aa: CAGGGDGQPQHF
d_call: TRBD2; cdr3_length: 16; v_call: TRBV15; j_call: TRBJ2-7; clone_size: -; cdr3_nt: TGTGCCACCAGCAGACTAAGACTAGCGGACGTCTACGAGCAGTACTTC; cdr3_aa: CATSRLRLADVYEQYF
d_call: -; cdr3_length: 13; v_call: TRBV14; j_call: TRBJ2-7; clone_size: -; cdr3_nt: TGTGCCAGCAGCCAAGCGCTAGGAAGCGAGCAGTACTTC; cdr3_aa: CASSQALGSEQYF
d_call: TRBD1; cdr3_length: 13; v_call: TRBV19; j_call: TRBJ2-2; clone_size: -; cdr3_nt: TGTGCCAGTAGGACAGGGAGTCCCGGGGAGCTGTTTTTT; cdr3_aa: CASRTGSPGELFF
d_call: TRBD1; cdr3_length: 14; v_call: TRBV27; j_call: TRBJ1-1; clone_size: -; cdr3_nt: TGTGCCAGCAGTCTCCGACAGGGGAACACTGAAGCTTTCTTT; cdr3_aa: CASSLRQGNTEAFF
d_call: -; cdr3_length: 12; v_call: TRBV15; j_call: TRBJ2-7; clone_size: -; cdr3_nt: TGTGCCACCAGCAGAGACCAGGTTGAGCAGTACTTC; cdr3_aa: CATSRDQVEQYF
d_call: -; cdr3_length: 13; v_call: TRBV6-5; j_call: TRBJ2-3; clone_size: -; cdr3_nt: TGTGCCAGCAGTCCACAGGGTCTCAGTACGCAGTATTTT; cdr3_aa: CASSPQGLSTQYF
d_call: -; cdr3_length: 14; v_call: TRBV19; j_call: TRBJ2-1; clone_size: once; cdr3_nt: TGTGCCAGTTCGGGGAGAGCGGGCCCCAGAGAGCAGTTCTTC; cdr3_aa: CASSGRAGPREQFF
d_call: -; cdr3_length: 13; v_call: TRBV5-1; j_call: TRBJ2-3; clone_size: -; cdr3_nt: TGCGCCAGCAGCTTAGGGAGACCAGATACGCAGTATTTT; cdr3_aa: CASSLGRPDTQYF
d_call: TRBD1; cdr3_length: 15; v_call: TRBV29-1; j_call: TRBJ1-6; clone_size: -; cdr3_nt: TGCAGCGTGAGAACAGGGGATACCTATAATTCACCCCTCCACTTT; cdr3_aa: CSVRTGDTYNSPLHF
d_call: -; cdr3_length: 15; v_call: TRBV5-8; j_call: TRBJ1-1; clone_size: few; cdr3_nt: TGTGCCAGCAGCTTGGCCCCACAGGGGAACACTGAAGCTTTCTTT; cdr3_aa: CASSLAPQGNTEAFF
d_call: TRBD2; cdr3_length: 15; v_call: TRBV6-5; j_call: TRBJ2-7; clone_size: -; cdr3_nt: TGTGCCAGCAGTATTAGCGGGAGCAGTGTCTTCGAGCAGTACTTC; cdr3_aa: CASSISGSSVFEQYF
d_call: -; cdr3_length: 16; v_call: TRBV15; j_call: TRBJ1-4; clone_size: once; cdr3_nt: TGTGCCACCAGCAGAGATTTCATAGTGAGGGATGAAAAACTGTTTTTT; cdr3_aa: CATSRDFIVRDEKLFF
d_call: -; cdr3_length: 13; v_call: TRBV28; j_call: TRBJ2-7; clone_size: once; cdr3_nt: TGTGCCAGCAGTTTACAATACAGCCGCGAGCAGTACTTC; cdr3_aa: CASSLQYSREQYF
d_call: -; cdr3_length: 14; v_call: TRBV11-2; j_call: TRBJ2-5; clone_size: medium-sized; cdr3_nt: TGTGCCAGCAGTTCAACGCAGGGTCGTGAGACCCAGTACTTC; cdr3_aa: CASSSTQGRETQYF
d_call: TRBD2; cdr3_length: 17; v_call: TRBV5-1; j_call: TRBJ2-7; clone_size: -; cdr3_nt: TGCGCCAGCAGCTGGGGGTTTCAGACCAGCGGGAGAGCCGAGCAGTACTTC; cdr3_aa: CASSWGFQTSGRAEQYF
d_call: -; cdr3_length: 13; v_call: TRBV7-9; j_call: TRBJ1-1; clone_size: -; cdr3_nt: TGTGCCAGCAGCCAGCTACCAGGGGACGAAGCTTTCTTT; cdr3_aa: CASSQLPGDEAFF
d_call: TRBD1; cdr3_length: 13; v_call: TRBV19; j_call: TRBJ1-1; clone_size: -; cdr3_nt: TGTGCCAGTAGTTCCCGGGACAGCCTTGAAGCTTTCTTT; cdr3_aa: CASSSRDSLEAFF